This TCR beta chain was retrieved from a study of T cells in localized non-small cell lung cancer. Sequencing was performed with immunoSEQ multiplex PCR; in TCRdb, only in-frame clones are kept and a portion is missing. This sample has about 16,000 clones, with approximately 89% found just once. Concerning this clone: Its antigen is still unknown.

Whole-study findings and limits: A higher density of T cells in blood coincided with extended overall survival. Among the top 100 tumor clones, a median around 62 appeared in adjacent lung. Heterogeneity remains possible because sequencing was limited to only one tumor region. Compared with tumor, uninvolved adjacent lung displayed greater T cell clonality, ranking highest overall.

V trimming: 4 bases; J trimming: 5 bases; junction bases outside the gene matches: 17. CDR3 length: 18 residues. Per germline, CDR1 SGHRS and CDR2 YFSETQ. The chain couples TRBV5-1 to TRBJ2-1; 8 positions match TRBD2. The material sequenced was peripheral blood, taken before any cancer treatment. The TCR originated in a female donor at least 60 years old with stage III squamous cell lung carcinoma. CDR3 loop: CASSALGVRAGEDNEQFF. Here the CDR3 DNA reads TGCGCCAGCAGCGCCTTGGGGGTGCGAGCGGGAGAGGACAATGAGCAGTTCTTC.